The 21 T cell receptor beta chains below were found in one sample sequenced in a study of blood T cell repertoires in COVID-19. Sequencing used immunoSEQ multiplex PCR; TCRdb keeps in-frame clones, though not all of them. The sample includes about 150,000 clones, roughly nine tenths of them seen just once. Sequenced sample: peripheral blood. The origin of the receptors is a human donor with COVID-19, enrolled during active disease. The donor label of this sample is uncertain.

The DNA for the CDR3 is TGTGCCAGCAGCGAACAGGGCTGGGAACCTGAAGCTTTCTTT. It codes for CASSEQGWEPEAFF. V usage is TRBV13 and J usage is TRBJ1-1, with D possibly TRBD1 on 6 matching bases. The CDR3 is 14 residues long. Germline CDR1 and CDR2: PRHDT and FYEKMQ (reference sequence). Deletions cut 5 bases from V and 6 bases from J, with 16 bases between.

This rearrangement joins TRBV7-8 to TRBJ1-1; possibly TRBD1 for D (6 bases). The CDR3 consists of 13 residues. Germline values: CDR1 SGHVS, CDR2 FQNEAQ. The V gene lost 5 bases and the J gene lost 1 base, with 8 bases spanning the gap. The CDR3 nucleotides are TGTGCCAGCAGCCTGACAGGGAACACTGAAGCTTTCTTT. As protein: CASSLTGNTEAFF.

The CDR3 spells CASSQVLQGWGEAFF. The CDR3 DNA reads as TGTGCCAGCAGCCAAGTCTTACAGGGCTGGGGGGAAGCTTTCTTT. The chain has TRBV14 and TRBJ1-1, with D perhaps matching TRBD1 (6 bases). The CDR3 totals 15 residues. Germline V gene data show CDR1 as SGHDN and CDR2 as FVKESK. V was cut by 1 base and J by 8 bases, with 17 bases left in between.

This clone was found once. The chain is built from TRBV6-5 and TRBJ2-3; D call uncertain. The CDR3 has 15 residues. The germline V gene encodes CDR1 MNHEY and CDR2 SVGAGI. V lost 0 bases and J 0 bases, leaving 7 bases between the germline ends. The CDR3 DNA follows: TGTGCCAGCAGTTACTCTTTCGGGAGCACAGATACGCAGTATTTT. Translating gives CASSYSFGSTDTQYF.

V and J are TRBV4-1 and TRBJ1-5; TRBD1 matches 7 bases. CDR1 MGHRA and CDR2 YSYEKL come from the germline V gene. The CDR3 sequence is 16 residues long. V dropped 1 base and J dropped 4; count of bases not matched to a gene: 7. CDR3 loop: CASSQVPGQPNQPQHF. CDR3 nucleotides: TGCGCCAGCAGCCAAGTTCCGGGACAGCCAAATCAGCCCCAGCATTTT.

V gene TRBV21-1 combines with J gene TRBJ1-1. TRBV21-1 is a known pseudogene. CDR3 size: 14 residues. The CDR3 protein is CASSHLRGKAEAFF. CDR3 bases: TGTGCCAGCAGTCACCTTCGGGGTAAAGCTGAAGCTTTCTTT.

This chain joins TRBV6-5 and TRBJ2-5; TRBD2 aligns across 11 bases. This CDR3 is built from 13 residues. CDR1 is MNHEY, CDR2 SVGAGI, per germline. V was clipped by 7 bases and J by 5 bases; unmatched bases: 3. The CDR3 DNA reads TGTGCCAGCAATAGCGGGGGGGAGGAGACCCAGTACTTC. Its protein product is CASNSGGEETQYF.

The chain has TRBV5-5 and TRBJ1-4, with TRBD1 as a possible D gene (6 bases). CDR3 length equals 16 residues. Germline V CDR1 and CDR2: SGHKS, YYEKEE (reference sequence). Trimming cost V 2 bases and J 2 bases, with 13 bases left between them. In DNA, the CDR3 is TGTGCCAGCAGCTTACGCAGGGGATTTACTAATGAAAAACTGTTTTTT. This encodes CASSLRRGFTNEKLFF.

V gene TRBV9 combines with J gene TRBJ2-6, with no clear D. Germline CDR1 and CDR2: SGDLS and YYNGEE. This CDR3 spans 16 amino acids. V lost 0 bases and J lost 0, with 7 bases in between. As DNA, the CDR3 is TGTGCCAGCAGCGTAGGTCCCATCTCTGGGGCCAACGTCCTGACTTTC. Amino acid sequence: CASSVGPISGANVLTF.

This rearrangement joins TRBV12-3 or TRBV12-4 to TRBJ1-2, with 9 bases identical to TRBD1. The junction had 3 bases not matched to a gene; V was cut back by 3 bases and J by 7 bases. The CDR3 totals 13 residues. This chain's CDR3 is CASSFQGQGGYTF. The CDR3 region has the DNA TGTGCCAGCAGTTTTCAGGGACAGGGTGGCTACACCTTC.

This clone was seen once. This chain links TRBV6-1 with TRBJ1-3, with D tentatively TRBD1 (6 bases). CDR1 and CDR2 (germline): MNHNS, SASEGT. This CDR3 region has 16 residues. V was clipped by 3 bases and J by 3 bases, with 15 bases between them. CDR3 nucleotides: TGTGCCAGCAGTGATCAGGGGTTTTTGGTTGGAAACACCATATATTTT. Translated, it gives CASSDQGFLVGNTIYF.

This clone was detected once. V is TRBV15 and J is TRBJ2-7; 7 bases are a match to TRBD1. CDR1 LNHNV and CDR2 YYDKDF come from the germline V gene (reference sequence). The CDR3 is 15 amino acids. V shed 1 base, J shed 1 base, and the junction held 4 bases outside the gene matches. The CDR3 protein is CATSRAGTDSYEQYF. The CDR3 DNA sequence: TGTGCCACCAGCAGAGCCGGGACAGATTCCTACGAGCAGTACTTC.

The V and J genes are TRBV21-1 and TRBJ1-1; TRBD1 reflects the table's D call only, with no check against the DNA. TRBV21-1 is marked as a pseudogene. The length of the CDR3 is 16 residues. CDR3 nucleotides: TGTGCCAACGGGACAGGGGGCAGGGGTAAGCACACTGAAGCTTTCTTT. Translated: CANGTGGRGKHTEAFF.

This sequence joins TRBV9 and TRBJ2-2; perhaps TRBD2 as D (6 bases). Per germline, CDR1 SGDLS and CDR2 YYNGEE. V was trimmed by 2 bases and J by 0 bases, leaving 8 bases between them. This CDR3 has 15 amino acids. The CDR3 DNA reads as TGTGCCAGCAGCGTGGGGGGAGCGAACACCGGGGAGCTGTTTTTT. It is translated as CASSVGGANTGELFF. Filled out from reference TRBV9 and TRBJ2-2, the complete variable domain reads DSGVTQTPKHLITATGQRVTLRCSPRSGDLSVYWYQQSLDQGLQFLIQYYNGEERAKGNILERFSAQQFPDLHSELNLSSLELGDSALYFCASSVGGANTGELFFGEGSRLTVL.

This sequence joins TRBV19 and TRBJ1-5, with TRBD1 identical over 8 bases. Per the germline V gene, CDR1 is LNHDA and CDR2 is SQIVND (reference sequence). Trimming took 6 bases from V and 0 from J; bases not matched to a gene: 16. The CDR3 has 19 residues. CDR3: CASSLNRDRTLYSNQPQHF. The CDR3 DNA reads as TGTGCCAGTAGCCTAAACCGGGACAGGACCCTTTATAGCAATCAGCCCCAGCATTTT.

V and J are TRBV7-9 and TRBJ2-3, with a tentative D call TRBD2 (5 bases). The germline V gene has CDR1 SEHNR and CDR2 FQNEAQ (reference sequence). This CDR3 has 15 amino acids. V lost 5 bases, J lost 0 bases, and 12 bases lay in between. This CDR3 reads CASSPRAGSTDTQYF. Written as DNA, the CDR3 is TGTGCCAGCAGCCCGAGGGCGGGTAGCACAGATACGCAGTATTTT.

The V call is TRBV10-2, the J call TRBJ2-7; D not certain. Trimming left V 5 bases short and J 3 bases short, with 8 bases between. The CDR3 is made up of 12 amino acids. Per the germline V gene, CDR1 is WSHSY and CDR2 is SAAADI. The CDR3 nucleotides are TGCGCCAGCAGTAGTCAGTACTACGAGCAGTACTTC. This sequence encodes CASSSQYYEQYF.

This rearrangement joins TRBV7-3 to TRBJ1-2, with a weak D call TRBD1 (5 bases). V lost 2 bases and J 10 bases, leaving 11 bases between the germline ends. CDR1 SGHTA and CDR2 FQGTGA come from the germline V gene. This CDR3 is built from 12 residues. CDR3 protein: CASSLPGIPYTF. In DNA form, the CDR3 reads TGTGCCAGCAGCTTACCAGGGATTCCCTACACCTTC.

The J gene is TRBJ1-3, the V gene TRBV6-5; D call uncertain. The length of the CDR3 is 15 residues. Trimming left V 0 bases short and J 8 bases short, with 14 bases between. Germline loops: CDR1 MNHEY, CDR2 SVGAGI. The CDR3 DNA reads as TGTGCCAGCAGTTACTCGATGGAGGGCTGGGACACCATATATTTT. Translation: CASSYSMEGWDTIYF.

The chain links TRBV5-1 to TRBJ2-3, with D perhaps TRBD2 (5 bases). CDR1 is SGHRS, CDR2 YFSETQ, per germline. The CDR3 totals 15 residues. V was pared by 0 bases and J by 5 bases, with 13 bases between. The CDR3: CASSLGRGRVDTQYF. As DNA, the CDR3 is TGCGCCAGCAGCTTGGGGAGAGGGCGGGTAGATACGCAGTATTTT.

The rearrangement joins TRBV15 to TRBJ2-1; D remains unclear. CDR3 length: 15 amino acids. The ends were cut back, 0 bases at V and 4 bases at J, with 10 bases in the middle. Germline V gene lookup returns CDR1 LNHNV and CDR2 YYDKDF (reference sequence). DNA for the CDR3: TGTGCCACCAGCAGAGATGGGCAGAGATACAATGAGCAGTTCTTC. This gives the protein CATSRDGQRYNEQFF. The entire variable domain, with the rest obtained from reference TRBV15 and TRBJ2-1, is as follows: DAMVIQNPRYQVTQFGKPVTLSCSQTLNHNVMYWYQQKSSQAPKLLFHYYDKDFNNEADTPDNFQSRRPNTSFCFLDIRSPGLGDTAMYLCATSRDGQRYNEQFFGPGTRLTVL.